This T cell receptor beta chain was recovered during a study of cytomegalovirus exposure and HLA in healthy donors. The PCR contained 60 Vbeta and 13 Jbeta primers. TCRdb's table, derived via immunoSEQ multiplex PCR, lists solely in-frame clones and lacks some. This table has 130,000 to 150,000 clones, roughly 78% appearing once. Study-wide findings and caveats: Further analysis, carried out later, found HLA-associated TCR beta chains more clonally expanded than equally common other chains. Presence/absence analysis assumed near-uniform sequencing depth across donors. In a later analysis, TCR beta V- and J-gene trimming showed a link to a missense DCLRE1C variant.

Healthy individuals who donated bone marrow served as the donors. As regards this clone: As yet, its antigen is unknown.

CDR1 is MNHEY and CDR2 is SMNVEV in the germline V gene (reference sequence). This CDR3 is 14 amino acids long. J was trimmed by 6 bases and V by 8 bases; bases with no gene match: 12. This clonotype originated in a man in his forties in good health and CMV-seropositive. The genes are TRBV27 and TRBJ2-7; 8 bases are shared with TRBD1. The sequencing sample was made of PBMCs. Here the CDR3 DNA reads TGTGCCAGCTCCCTCCGCAGGGGGCTTGGCGAGCAGTACTTC. It yields the protein CASSLRRGLGEQYF.